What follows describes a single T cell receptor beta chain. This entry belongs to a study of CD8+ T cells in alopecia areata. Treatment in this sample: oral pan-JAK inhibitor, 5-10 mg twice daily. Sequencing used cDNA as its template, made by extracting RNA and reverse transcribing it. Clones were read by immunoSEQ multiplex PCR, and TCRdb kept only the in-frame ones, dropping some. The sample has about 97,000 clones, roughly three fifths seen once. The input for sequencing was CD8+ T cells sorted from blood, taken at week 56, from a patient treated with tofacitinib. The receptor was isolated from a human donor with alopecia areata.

As DNA, the CDR3 is TGTGCCAGCAGGCCCACGATCGACGAGAGCTCTGGGGCCAACGTCCTGACTTTC. Amino acids: CASRPTIDESSGANVLTF. The chain links TRBV27 to TRBJ2-6; D is uncertain. This CDR3 region has 18 residues. Trimming removed 6 bases at V and 0 bases at J, with 18 bases between. Germline assignment: CDR1 MNHEY and CDR2 SMNVEV (reference sequence).